Below, 31 T cell receptor beta chains from the same sample are listed, as sequenced in a study of T cell repertoires in cytomegalovirus infection. TCRdb recomputed calls from the reads with MiXCR, one row per CDR3 protein. The table records about 310,000 distinct CDR3 sequences, around a quarter of them present only once. These receptors have no known antigen. The source was cultured PBMCs, collected from culture after CMV antigen stimulation. These receptors were obtained from a human donor in good health (CMV status not recorded). Some clones in this sample may be carry-over from other donors' samples.

This clonotype was counted a few times. The chain links TRBV7-2 to TRBJ2-2, with a possible D match to TRBD1 (5 bases). The length of the CDR3 is 16 residues. V was clipped by 1 base and J by 6 bases, with 15 bases between them. The germline gives CDR1 SGHTA, CDR2 FQGNSA. CDR3 protein: CASSLELNRNPGELFF. The DNA for the CDR3 is TGTGCCAGCAGCTTAGAGTTAAACAGGAATCCCGGGGAGCTGTTTTTT. Full variable domain (rest looked up from reference TRBV7-2 and TRBJ2-2): GAGVSQSPSNKVTEKGKDVELRCDPISGHTALYWYRQSLGQGLEFLIYFQGNSAPDKSGLPSDRFSAERTGGSVSTLTIQRTQQEDSAVYLCASSLELNRNPGELFFGEGSRLTVL.

This clonotype has ten or more counts. The chain employs TRBV7-3 and TRBJ2-3; D is possibly TRBD1 (7 bases). The CDR3 length is 15 residues. Germline V lookup: CDR1 SGHTA, CDR2 FQGTGA. Trimming took 6 bases from V and 0 from J, leaving 13 bases between them. In nucleotides, the CDR3 is TGTGCCAGCAGTTTGACAGGGACTAGCACAGATACGCAGTATTTT. This translates into CASSLTGTSTDTQYF. Full variable domain (missing parts from reference TRBV7-3 and TRBJ2-3): GAGVSQTPSNKVTEKGKYVELRCDPISGHTALYWYRQSLGQGPEFLIYFQGTGAADDSGLPNDRFFAVRPEGSVSTLKIQRTERGDSAVYLCASSLTGTSTDTQYFGPGTRLTVL.

Comment on this clonotype: One junction end disagrees with the germline gene, perhaps due to a read error. The chain combines TRBV7-2 with TRBJ2-1; weak D call: TRBD2 (5 bases). CDR1 and CDR2 (germline): SGHTA, FQGNSA. The CDR3 runs 14 residues. For the CDR3, the DNA is TGTGCATCATTAAGAGGACTGGCCTACAATGTGCAGTTCTTC. As protein: CASLRGLAYNVQFF.

The chain carries TRBV6-2 or TRBV6-3 and TRBJ2-7; 8 bases line up with TRBD2. J lost 0 bases, V lost 0 bases, and 7 bases had no gene match. The CDR3 consists of 17 residues. Per the germline V gene, CDR1 is MNHEY and CDR2 is SVGEGT. DNA of the CDR3: TGTGCCAGCAGTTACTCGCTGGTAGCGGGGTACTCCTACGAGCAGTACGTC. This sequence encodes CASSYSLVAGYSYEQYV.

This clonotype occurred a few times. This chain joins TRBV20-1 and TRBJ1-5, with D hard to call. The CDR3 covers 14 residues. The germline V gene encodes CDR1 DFQATT and CDR2 SNEGSKA (reference sequence). V lost 1 base and J lost 3, with 10 bases in between. The CDR3 DNA reads as TGCAGTGCTAGAGTGGGAGGCCACAATCAGCCCCAGCATTTT. Its protein is CSARVGGHNQPQHF.

This clonotype was seen a few times. V gene TRBV6-2 or TRBV6-3 combines with J gene TRBJ2-2, with no clear D. Looked up from germline, CDR1 is MNHEY and CDR2 is SVGEGT. Trimming took 9 bases from V and 4 from J, leaving 9 bases between them. The CDR3 is 12 amino acids. CDR3 loop: CASSHGTGELFF. The CDR3 DNA reads as TGTGCCAGTTCCCACGGCACCGGGGAGCTGTTTTTT.

The chain is built from TRBV19 and TRBJ2-1; a weak D match, TRBD1 (5 bases). This CDR3 has 15 residues. Trimming took 7 bases from V and 5 from J, leaving 18 bases between them. The germline V gene has CDR1 LNHDA and CDR2 SQIVND (reference sequence). CDR3 sequence (DNA): TGTGCCAGTACCCAGGGTCGAGCCCAAAACAATGAGCAGTTCTTC. This gives the protein CASTQGRAQNNEQFF.

The chain has TRBV7-9 and TRBJ2-1; possibly TRBD1 or TRBD2 for D (5 bases each). In germline, CDR1 is SEHNR, CDR2 FQNEAQ (reference sequence). The V gene lost 7 bases and the J gene lost 4 bases, with 14 bases spanning the gap. The CDR3 consists of 14 residues. In nucleotides, the CDR3 is TGTGCCAGCAAGTTGGGGACCCTTTACAATGAGCAGTTCTTC. Translated, it gives CASKLGTLYNEQFF.

This clonotype was counted between two and nine times. The rearrangement uses TRBV6-4 and TRBJ1-6; 10 bases map to TRBD1. V lost 0 bases and J lost 7; bases outside the gene matches: 0. CDR1 and CDR2 from the germline V gene are MRHNA and SNTAGT. This CDR3 is 15 amino acids long. CDR3 coding DNA: TGTGCCAGCAGTGACTCGACAGGGGGCAATTCACCCCTCCACTTT. This codes for CASSDSTGGNSPLHF.

The genes are TRBV11-2 and TRBJ2-5; no clear D gene. Germline CDR1 and CDR2: SGHAT and FQNNGV. V lost 0 bases to trimming and J lost 7 bases, with 12 bases between them. This CDR3 has 14 residues. The CDR3 nucleotides read TGTGCCAGCAGCTTAGATCACCACGAAACGACCCAGTACTTC. This encodes CASSLDHHETTQYF.

This clonotype was seen ten or more times. The chain has TRBV28 and TRBJ2-7; D gene unclear. CDR1 is MDHEN, CDR2 SYDVKM, per germline. Trimming cost V 5 bases and J 3 bases, with 14 bases left between them. The CDR3 runs to 14 residues. The chain's CDR3 is CASSPPHRVYEQYV. CDR3 nucleotide sequence: TGTGCCAGCAGTCCCCCCCACCGGGTCTACGAGCAGTACGTC.

The rearrangement links TRBV7-2 to TRBJ1-4, with 9 bases identical to TRBD1. Germline V gives CDR1 SGHTA, CDR2 FQGNSA. There are 15 residues in the CDR3. Losses at the gene ends were 5 bases for V and 5 bases for J; bases not matched to a gene: 6. CDR3 nucleotide sequence: TGTGCCAGCAGCCCTAACAGGGGGCCCAATGAAAAACTGTTTTTT. It encodes CASSPNRGPNEKLFF.

This clonotype was found many times. This rearrangement joins TRBV28 to TRBJ1-1; D gene uncertain. The CDR3 consists of 14 residues. Germline loops: CDR1 MDHEN, CDR2 SYDVKM. The V gene lost 4 bases and the J gene lost 4 bases, with 13 bases spanning the gap. CDR3 region: CASSSTAGVTEAFF. CDR3 nucleotide sequence: TGTGCCAGCAGTTCTACAGCTGGCGTCACTGAAGCTTTCTTT. Full variable domain (missing parts from reference TRBV28 and TRBJ1-1): DVKVTQSSRYLVKRTGEKVFLECVQDMDHENMFWYRQDPGLGLRLIYFSYDVKMKEKGDIPEGYSVSREKKERFSLILESASTNQTSMYLCASSSTAGVTEAFFGQGTRLTVV.

This chain links TRBV4-1 with TRBJ1-2, with D maybe TRBD1 (6 bases). Trimming removed 2 bases at V and 4 bases at J, with 14 bases between. The CDR3 contains 15 residues. In germline, CDR1 is MGHRA, CDR2 YSYEKL. The CDR3 spells CASSQPKTGGYGYTF. CDR3 DNA sequence: TGCGCCAGCAGCCAACCCAAGACAGGCGGCTATGGCTACACCTTC.

This clonotype has more than one count but fewer than ten. The chain carries TRBV4-1 and TRBJ2-5; D might be TRBD2 (6 bases). The CDR3 covers 20 residues. V lost 2 bases to trimming and J lost 0 bases, with 25 bases between them. Germline V lookup: CDR1 MGHRA, CDR2 YSYEKL. CDR3 region: CASSQIPPSDAEWHQETQYF. The CDR3 DNA reads as TGCGCCAGCAGCCAAATCCCGCCTAGCGACGCGGAATGGCACCAAGAGACCCAGTACTTC.

This chain joins TRBV27 and TRBJ2-3; D remains ambiguous. From germline, CDR1 is MNHEY and CDR2 SMNVEV (reference sequence). CDR3 length: 15 amino acids. V was shortened by 7 bases and J by 2 bases, with 16 bases between the two germline ends. CDR3 in amino acids: CASINSGGYTDTQYF. The CDR3, as DNA: TGTGCCAGCATCAATAGTGGCGGTTACACAGATACGCAGTATTTT.

The V gene is TRBV12-3 or TRBV12-4, the J gene TRBJ1-5; tentatively, D is TRBD1 (6 bases). Between the trimmed V and J ends, which lost 5 bases and 3 bases, there was a span of 17 bases. The CDR3 consists of 16 residues. The CDR3 DNA follows: TGTGCCAGCAGTCCTGGGGTGGGACACAACAATCAGCCCCAGCATTTT. Its protein product is CASSPGVGHNNQPQHF.

The sample holds many counts of this clonotype. The chain carries TRBV12-3 or TRBV12-4 and TRBJ1-5; D call uncertain. Trimming stripped 6 bases from V and 2 bases from J, with 17 bases between. This CDR3 has 16 amino acids. The CDR3 nucleotides read TGTGCCAGCAGCCCTCGACCTAACCGAGGCAATCAGCCCCAGCATTTT. It codes for CASSPRPNRGNQPQHF.

This clonotype has a count of ten or more. This chain links TRBV7-6 with TRBJ1-3; D ambiguous. The CDR3 has 17 amino acids. The ends were cut back, 5 bases at V and 0 bases at J, with 17 bases in the middle. Germline V gene sequence: CDR1 SGHVS, CDR2 FNYEAQ. CDR3 in amino acids: CASSPITGLSSGNTIYF. CDR3 bases: TGTGCCAGCAGCCCCATTACCGGGCTGAGCTCTGGAAACACCATATATTTT.

The V call is TRBV20-1, the J call TRBJ2-2; 9 bases are a match to TRBD2. Losses at the gene ends were 1 base for V and 3 bases for J; bases not matched to a gene: 3. Germline loops: CDR1 DFQATT, CDR2 SNEGSKA (reference sequence). There are 15 residues in the CDR3. The CDR3 DNA is TGCAGTGCTAGAGTAGCGGGAGTGGACACCGGGGAGCTGTTTTTT. Translated: CSARVAGVDTGELFF.

V is TRBV7-2 and J is TRBJ1-2, with D possibly matching TRBD1 (5 bases). Trimming stripped 5 bases from V and 8 bases from J, with 18 bases between. This CDR3 contains 14 residues. CDR1 SGHTA and CDR2 FQGNSA come from the germline V gene. The CDR3 sequence: CASSPTGGLNGYTF. As DNA, the CDR3 is TGTGCCAGCAGCCCGACTGGGGGTTTAAACGGCTACACCTTC.

The gene calls are TRBV12-3 or TRBV12-4 and TRBJ2-6; D might be TRBD1 (5 bases). Trimming stripped 4 bases from V and 0 bases from J, with 7 bases between. This CDR3 has 15 residues. The CDR3 DNA is TGTGCCAGCAGTTCAGGGTCCTCTGGGGCCAACGTCCTGACTTTC. Encoded protein: CASSSGSSGANVLTF.

Notes on this clonotype: Being one base from a much bigger clone, this may be a read error. This likely comes from a read error, as the CDR3 has no conserved phenylalanine or tryptophan at its end. The rearrangement links TRBV4-2 to TRBJ2-7; D is ambiguous. This CDR3 is 12 amino acids long. The V end lost 0 bases, the J end lost 3 bases, and 3 bases lay between the germline ends. Germline assignment: CDR1 LGHNA and CDR2 YNFKEQ. CDR3 amino acids: CASSQDSYEQYL. In nucleotides, the CDR3 is TGTGCCAGCAGCCAAGACAGCTACGAGCAGTACCTC.

The sample holds a few counts of this clonotype. The chain links TRBV6-6 to TRBJ1-5; D gene ambiguous. Per germline, CDR1 MNHNY and CDR2 SVGAGI (reference sequence). Trimming pared 2 bases from V and 2 bases from J, leaving 13 bases between. The CDR3 consists of 16 residues. DNA for the CDR3: TGTGCCAGCAGTTACGCAGCCGGCGGCGGCAATCAGCCCCAGCATTTT. Protein: CASSYAAGGGNQPQHF.

The V call is TRBV6-5, the J call TRBJ2-7; no definite D call. Trimming took 5 bases from V and 3 from J, leaving 8 bases between them. Germline values: CDR1 MNHEY, CDR2 SVGAGI. The CDR3 is 12 residues long. CDR3 nucleotides: TGTGCCAGCAGTCCAGACATCTACGAGCAGTACGTC. It specifies CASSPDIYEQYV.

V and J are TRBV5-1 and TRBJ1-1; D unresolved. The V gene's germline CDR1 is SGHRS and CDR2 YFSETQ. V shed 0 bases and J shed 2 bases, with 8 bases lying between them. This CDR3 has 14 residues. The CDR3 DNA reads TGCGCCAGCAGCTTGGAAACAGCTAACACTGAAGCTTTCTTT. Translated: CASSLETANTEAFF.

This clonotype was counted between two and nine times. J is TRBJ2-1 and V is TRBV19; D not certain. The CDR3 has 16 amino acids. V lost 1 base and J 2 bases, leaving 12 bases between the germline ends. Looked up from germline, CDR1 is LNHDA and CDR2 is SQIVND (reference sequence). CDR3 in DNA: TGTGCCAGTAGTATAGTACACTCGACGGCCTACAATGAGCAGTTCTTC. Its translation: CASSIVHSTAYNEQFF.

This clonotype was seen a few times. The chain recombines TRBV6-5 with TRBJ1-1; D is undetermined. Trimming pared 2 bases from V and 2 bases from J, leaving 9 bases between. The V gene's germline CDR1 is MNHEY and CDR2 SVGAGI. The CDR3 is made up of 14 amino acids. The chain's CDR3 is CASSYEWVNTEAFF. The CDR3 coding sequence is TGTGCCAGCAGTTACGAGTGGGTCAACACTGAAGCTTTCTTT.

The chain is built from TRBV7-8 and TRBJ2-1; tentative D call: TRBD2 (7 bases). From germline, CDR1 is SGHVS and CDR2 FQNEAQ. The CDR3 length is 12 residues. Trimming took 9 bases from V and 8 from J, leaving 14 bases between them. The CDR3 DNA sequence: TGTGCCAGTGGGGGGGGGGGCTATGAGCAGTTCTTC. Protein: CASGGGGYEQFF.

This clonotype has just a few counts. This rearrangement joins TRBV6-2 or TRBV6-3 to TRBJ2-7; 8 bases are a match to TRBD2. Germline CDR1 and CDR2: MNHEY and SVGEGT. The ends lost 6 bases at V and 4 bases at J; junction bases unmatched: 5. This CDR3 region has 13 residues. The CDR3 reads CASRRGAAYEQYV. In DNA form, the CDR3 reads TGTGCCAGCAGGCGGGGGGCAGCTTACGAGCAGTACGTC.

This chain uses TRBV7-2 with TRBJ1-2, with D perhaps TRBD1 (6 bases). The CDR3 has 14 residues. Germline CDR1 and CDR2: SGHTA and FQGNSA. V shed 1 base and J shed 8 bases, with 14 bases lying between them. CDR3 DNA sequence: TGTGCCAGCAGCTTAGTGGCAGGGGAGGGGGGCTACACCTTC. Encoded protein: CASSLVAGEGGYTF.